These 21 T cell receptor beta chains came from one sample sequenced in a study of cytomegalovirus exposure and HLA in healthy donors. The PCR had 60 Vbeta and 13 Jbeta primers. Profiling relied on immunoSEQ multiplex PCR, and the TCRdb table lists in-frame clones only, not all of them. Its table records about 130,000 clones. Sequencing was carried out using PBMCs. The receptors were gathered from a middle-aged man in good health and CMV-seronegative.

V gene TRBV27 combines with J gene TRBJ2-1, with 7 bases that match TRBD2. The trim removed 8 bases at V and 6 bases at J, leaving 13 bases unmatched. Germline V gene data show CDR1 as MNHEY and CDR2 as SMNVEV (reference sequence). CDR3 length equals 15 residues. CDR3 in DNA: TGTGCCAGCCAGCTAGGCGGCGGGAGAGGCAATGAGCAGTTCTTC. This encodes CASQLGGGRGNEQFF.

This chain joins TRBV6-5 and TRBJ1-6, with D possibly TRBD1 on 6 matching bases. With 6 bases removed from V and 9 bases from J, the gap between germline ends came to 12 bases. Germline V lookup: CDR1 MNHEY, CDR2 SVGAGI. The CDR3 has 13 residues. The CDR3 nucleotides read TGTGCCAGCAGACCACAGGGTAGTTCACCCCTCCACTTT. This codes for CASRPQGSSPLHF.

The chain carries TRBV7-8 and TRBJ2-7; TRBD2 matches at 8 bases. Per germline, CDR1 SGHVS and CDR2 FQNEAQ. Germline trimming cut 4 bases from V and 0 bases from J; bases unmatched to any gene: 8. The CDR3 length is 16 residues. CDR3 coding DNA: TGTGCCAGCAGCTCCAGCGGGGGACCACTCTCCTACGAGCAGTACTTC. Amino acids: CASSSSGGPLSYEQYF.

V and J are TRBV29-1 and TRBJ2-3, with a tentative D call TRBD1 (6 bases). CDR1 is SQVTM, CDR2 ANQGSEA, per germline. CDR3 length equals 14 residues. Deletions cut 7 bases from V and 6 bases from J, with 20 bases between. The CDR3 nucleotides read TGCAGCGGAGCAGGGGCGCGAAGTTTCGATACGCAGTATTTT. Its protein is CSGAGARSFDTQYF.

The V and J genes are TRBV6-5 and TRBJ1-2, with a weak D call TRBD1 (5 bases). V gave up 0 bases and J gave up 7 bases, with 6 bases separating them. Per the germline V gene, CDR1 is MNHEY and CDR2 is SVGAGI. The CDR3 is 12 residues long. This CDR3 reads CASSYSGVGYTF. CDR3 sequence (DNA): TGTGCCAGCAGTTACTCAGGGGTTGGCTACACCTTC.

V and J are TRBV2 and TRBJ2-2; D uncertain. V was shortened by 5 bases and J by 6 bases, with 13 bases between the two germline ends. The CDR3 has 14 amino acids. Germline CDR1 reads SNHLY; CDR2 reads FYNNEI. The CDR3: CASSSTHGSGELFF. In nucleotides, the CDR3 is TGTGCCAGCAGTTCTACGCACGGGTCCGGGGAGCTGTTTTTT.

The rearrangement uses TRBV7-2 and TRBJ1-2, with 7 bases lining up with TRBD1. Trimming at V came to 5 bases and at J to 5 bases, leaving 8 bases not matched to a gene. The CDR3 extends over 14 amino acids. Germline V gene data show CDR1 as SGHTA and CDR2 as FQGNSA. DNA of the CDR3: TGTGCCAGCAGCCGGGACAGCGTGGGGTATGGCTACACCTTC. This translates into CASSRDSVGYGYTF.

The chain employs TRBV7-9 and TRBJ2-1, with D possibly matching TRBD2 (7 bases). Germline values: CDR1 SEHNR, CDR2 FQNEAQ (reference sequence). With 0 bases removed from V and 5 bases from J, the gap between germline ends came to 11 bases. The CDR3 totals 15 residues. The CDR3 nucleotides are TGTGCCAGCAGCTTAGCGGGGGGGCCGGACAATGAGCAGTTCTTC. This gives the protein CASSLAGGPDNEQFF.

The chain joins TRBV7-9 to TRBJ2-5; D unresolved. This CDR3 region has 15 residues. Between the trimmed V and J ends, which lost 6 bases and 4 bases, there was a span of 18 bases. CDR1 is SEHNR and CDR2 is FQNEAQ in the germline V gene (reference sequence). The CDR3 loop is CASREKSTAGETQYF. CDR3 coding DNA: TGTGCCAGCAGGGAGAAATCGACCGCCGGAGAGACCCAGTACTTC.

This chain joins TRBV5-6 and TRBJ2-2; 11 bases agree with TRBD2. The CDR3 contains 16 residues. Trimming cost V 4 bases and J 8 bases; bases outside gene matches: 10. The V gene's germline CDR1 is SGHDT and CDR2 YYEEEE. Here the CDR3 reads CASSPPSGGRGGELFF. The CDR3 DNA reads TGTGCCAGCAGCCCCCCTAGCGGGGGGAGAGGAGGGGAGCTGTTTTTT.

CDR3 loop: CSARDPPRQYF. CDR3 in DNA: TGCAGTGCTAGAGATCCCCCCCGGCAGTACTTC. The chain recombines TRBV20-1 with TRBJ2-7; no clear D. CDR3 size: 11 residues. Trimming cost V 0 bases and J 9 bases, with 9 bases left between them. CDR1 is DFQATT and CDR2 is SNEGSKA in the germline V gene (reference sequence).

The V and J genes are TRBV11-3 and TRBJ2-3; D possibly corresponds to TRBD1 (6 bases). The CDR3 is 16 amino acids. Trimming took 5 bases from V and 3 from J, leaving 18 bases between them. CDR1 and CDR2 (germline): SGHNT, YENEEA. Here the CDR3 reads CASSPTDSILTDTQYF. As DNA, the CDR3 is TGTGCCAGCAGCCCGACGGACAGCATCTTAACAGATACGCAGTATTTT.

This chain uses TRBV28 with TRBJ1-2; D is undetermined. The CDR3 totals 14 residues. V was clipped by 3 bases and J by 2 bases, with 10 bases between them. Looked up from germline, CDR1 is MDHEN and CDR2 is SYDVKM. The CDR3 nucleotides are TGTGCCAGCAGTTTGACGGAGGGCAACTATGGCTACACCTTC. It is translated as CASSLTEGNYGYTF.

The chain's CDR3 is CASGGQGTNEKLFF. CDR3 DNA: TGTGCCAGCGGGGGACAGGGGACTAATGAAAAACTGTTTTTT. The chain has TRBV6-1 and TRBJ1-4; the match to TRBD1 covers 10 bases. V was clipped by 8 bases and J by 2 bases; unmatched bases: 2. CDR1 MNHNS and CDR2 SASEGT come from the germline V gene. CDR3 length: 14 residues.

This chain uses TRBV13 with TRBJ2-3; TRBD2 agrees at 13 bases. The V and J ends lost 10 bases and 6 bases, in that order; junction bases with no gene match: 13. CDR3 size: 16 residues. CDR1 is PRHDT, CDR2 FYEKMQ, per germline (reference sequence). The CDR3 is CATPRWTSGSGDTQYF. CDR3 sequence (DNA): TGTGCCACCCCTAGGTGGACTAGCGGGAGTGGGGATACGCAGTATTTT.

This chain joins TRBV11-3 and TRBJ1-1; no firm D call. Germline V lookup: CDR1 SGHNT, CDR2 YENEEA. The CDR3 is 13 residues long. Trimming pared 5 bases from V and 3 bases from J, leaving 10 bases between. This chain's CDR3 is CASSPGPDTEAFF. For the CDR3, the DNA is TGTGCCAGCAGCCCAGGCCCGGACACTGAAGCTTTCTTT.

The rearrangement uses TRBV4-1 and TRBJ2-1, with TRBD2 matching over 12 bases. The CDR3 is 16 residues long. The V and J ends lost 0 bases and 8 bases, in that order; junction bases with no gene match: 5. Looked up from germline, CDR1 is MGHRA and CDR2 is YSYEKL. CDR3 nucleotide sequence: TGCGCCAGCAGCCAAGAAGGACTAGCGGGATTTTATGAGCAGTTCTTC. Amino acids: CASSQEGLAGFYEQFF.

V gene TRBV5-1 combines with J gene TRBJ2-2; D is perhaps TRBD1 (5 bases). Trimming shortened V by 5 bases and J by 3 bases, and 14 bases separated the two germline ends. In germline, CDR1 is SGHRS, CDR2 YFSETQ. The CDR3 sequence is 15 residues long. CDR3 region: CASSQGGMDTGELFF. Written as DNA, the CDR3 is TGCGCCAGCAGTCAGGGTGGTATGGACACCGGGGAGCTGTTTTTT. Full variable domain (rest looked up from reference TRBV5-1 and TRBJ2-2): KAGVTQTPRYLIKTRGQQVTLSCSPISGHRSVSWYQQTPGQGLQFLFEYFSETQRNKGNFPGRFSGRQFSNSRSEMNVSTLELGDSALYLCASSQGGMDTGELFFGEGSRLTVL.

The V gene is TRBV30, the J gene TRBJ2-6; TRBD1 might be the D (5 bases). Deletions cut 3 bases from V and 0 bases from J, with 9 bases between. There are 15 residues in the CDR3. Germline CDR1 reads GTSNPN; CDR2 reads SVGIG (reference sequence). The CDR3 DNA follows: TGTGCCTGGAGGGATGACAGCTCTGGGGCCAACGTCCTGACTTTC. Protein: CAWRDDSSGANVLTF.

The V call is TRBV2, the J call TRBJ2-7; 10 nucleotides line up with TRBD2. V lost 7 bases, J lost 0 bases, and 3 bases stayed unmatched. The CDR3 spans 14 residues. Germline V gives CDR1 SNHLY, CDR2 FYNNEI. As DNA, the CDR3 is TGTGCCAGCACCACTAGCGGGACCTCCTACGAGCAGTACTTC. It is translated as CASTTSGTSYEQYF.

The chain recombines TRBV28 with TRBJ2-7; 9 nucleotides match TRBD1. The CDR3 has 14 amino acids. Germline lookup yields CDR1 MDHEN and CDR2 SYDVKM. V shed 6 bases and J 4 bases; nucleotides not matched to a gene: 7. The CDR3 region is CASRFGQGLYEQYF. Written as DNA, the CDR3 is TGTGCCAGCAGGTTCGGACAGGGGCTATACGAGCAGTACTTC. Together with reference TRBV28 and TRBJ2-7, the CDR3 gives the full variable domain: DVKVTQSSRYLVKRTGEKVFLECVQDMDHENMFWYRQDPGLGLRLIYFSYDVKMKEKGDIPEGYSVSREKKERFSLILESASTNQTSMYLCASRFGQGLYEQYFGPGTRLTVT.